Below are 17 T cell receptor beta chains sequenced from a single sample in a study of blood T cell repertoires in COVID-19. The table came from immunoSEQ multiplex PCR; TCRdb's copy has only in-frame clones and leaves some out. This table holds under 400,000 clones, approximately 87% found once. The sample taken for sequencing was peripheral blood. These TCRs come from a woman aged 25 to 45 with COVID-19, enrolled during active disease.

The chain is built from TRBV9 and TRBJ2-7; the D gene is possibly TRBD2 (5 bases). The germline CDR1 and CDR2 sequences are SGDLS and YYNGEE. Trimming cost V 5 bases and J 0 bases, with 12 bases left between them. The CDR3 loop spans 14 amino acids. In DNA, the CDR3 is TGTGCCAGCAGTCGCTCGGGGAACTCCTACGAGCAGTACTTC. Protein sequence: CASSRSGNSYEQYF.

J is TRBJ2-5 and V is TRBV3-1 (or the pseudogene TRBV3-2); 7 bases map to TRBD1. Per the germline V gene, CDR1 is LGHDT and CDR2 is YNNKEL (reference sequence). Losses at the gene ends were 8 bases for V and 1 base for J; bases not matched to a gene: 4. The CDR3 loop spans 13 amino acids. CDR3 DNA sequence: TGTGCCAGCGCCCGGGACAGCCAAGAGACCCAGTACTTC. This translates into CASARDSQETQYF.

The chain uses TRBV11-2 and TRBJ2-3; D not resolved. Trimming removed 3 bases at V and 6 bases at J, with 7 bases between. CDR1 is SGHAT, CDR2 FQNNGV, per germline. The CDR3 spans 12 residues. The chain's CDR3 is CASSFYYDTQYF. In DNA, the CDR3 is TGTGCCAGCAGCTTCTACTACGATACGCAGTATTTT.

V gene TRBV9 combines with J gene TRBJ1-2; D is unresolved. Per germline, CDR1 SGDLS and CDR2 YYNGEE. The CDR3 covers 15 residues. V was shortened by 0 bases and J by 1 base, with 10 bases between the two germline ends. The DNA for the CDR3 is TGTGCCAGCAGCGTAGGGGCAGCGGGTAACTATGGCTACACCTTC. This encodes CASSVGAAGNYGYTF.

V usage is TRBV6-5 and J usage is TRBJ2-3, with 7 positions matching TRBD2. The V gene's germline CDR1 is MNHEY and CDR2 SVGAGI. CDR3 length: 12 residues. With 11 bases clipped from V and 4 bases from J, the junction kept 6 bases outside the gene matches. For the CDR3, the DNA is TGTGCCTCCAGACGGGGGGCAGATACGCAGTATTTT. Its translation: CASRRGADTQYF.

The chain employs TRBV5-4 and TRBJ2-6, with D unresolved. In germline, CDR1 is SGHNT, CDR2 YYREEE (reference sequence). Trimming removed 4 bases at V and 0 bases at J, with 8 bases between. The CDR3 covers 15 residues. The CDR3 DNA reads as TGTGCCAGCAGCCTCGGCGGCTCTGGGGCCAACGTCCTGACTTTC. Protein product: CASSLGGSGANVLTF.

The J gene is TRBJ2-5, the V gene TRBV3-1 (or the pseudogene TRBV3-2); D gene ambiguous. Germline CDR1 reads LGHDT; CDR2 reads YNNKEL (reference sequence). Trimming took 1 base from V and 3 from J, leaving 6 bases between them. The CDR3 sequence is 13 residues long. In DNA form, the CDR3 reads TGTGCCAGCAGCCAAGTCGTCGAAGAGACCCAGTACTTC. Translation gives CASSQVVEETQYF.

The CDR3 DNA reads TGTGCCAGCTCATACATGGGGGCGAGATGGGTGCAAGAGACCCAGTACTTC. This encodes CASSYMGARWVQETQYF. J is TRBJ2-5 and V is TRBV18; D might be TRBD1 (6 bases). The CDR3 contains 17 residues. The germline V gene has CDR1 KGHSH and CDR2 LQKENI. V was shortened by 5 bases and J by 2 bases, with 21 bases between the two germline ends. The full variable domain, with the rest looked up from reference TRBV18 and TRBJ2-5, is NAGVMQNPRHLVRRRGQEARLRCSPMKGHSHVYWYRQLPEEGLKFMVYLQKENIIDESGMPKERFSAEFPKEGPSILRIQQVVRGDSAAYFCASSYMGARWVQETQYFGPGTRLLVL.

The chain employs TRBV15 and TRBJ2-7; 7 bases agree with TRBD1. CDR1 is LNHNV, CDR2 YYDKDF, per germline (reference sequence). The CDR3 consists of 18 residues. The V and J ends lost 0 bases and 1 base, in that order; junction bases with no gene match: 12. In nucleotides, the CDR3 is TGTGCCACCAGCAGAGACGTTGGGGGACAGACAATTTCCTACGAGCAGTACTTC. Residues: CATSRDVGGQTISYEQYF.

Here the CDR3 DNA reads TGTGCCAGCAGCCCTTGGACTAGCGCAGGCGAGCAGTACTTC. Its protein product is CASSPWTSAGEQYF. The chain joins TRBV3-1 (or the pseudogene TRBV3-2) to TRBJ2-7; 9 bases agree with TRBD2. Trimming took 4 bases from V and 6 from J; bases not matched to a gene: 7. Germline V lookup: CDR1 LGHDT, CDR2 YNNKEL (reference sequence). The CDR3 length is 14 residues.

The genes are TRBV7-6 and TRBJ1-3; TRBD1 might be the D (5 bases). Trimming removed 1 base from V and 0 bases from J, with 19 bases in between. The germline CDR1 and CDR2 sequences are SGHVS and FNYEAQ. CDR3 size: 19 residues. The CDR3 coding sequence is TGTGCCAGCAGCTTAGGAGTGAGTTCAGGGCAGAACTCTGGAAACACCATATATTTT. Translated, it gives CASSLGVSSGQNSGNTIYF.

The chain joins TRBV4-1 to TRBJ2-1; 13 positions match TRBD2. V dropped 4 bases and J dropped 2; count of bases not matched to a gene: 2. The germline V gene has CDR1 MGHRA and CDR2 YSYEKL. The CDR3 has 16 amino acids. DNA for the CDR3: TGCGCCAGCAGCCGGGGGACTAGCGGGACCTACAATGAGCAGTTCTTC. Its protein product is CASSRGTSGTYNEQFF.

This chain uses TRBV13 with TRBJ2-7; the match to TRBD2 covers 10 bases. The CDR3 sequence is 16 residues long. Germline V CDR1 and CDR2: PRHDT, FYEKMQ (reference sequence). Germline trimming cut 5 bases from V and 6 bases from J; bases unmatched to any gene: 13. Written as DNA, the CDR3 is TGTGCCAGCAGCCTCTACGCCGGGACTAGCGTCGCCGAGCAGTACTTC. Its protein is CASSLYAGTSVAEQYF.

The V call is TRBV28, the J call TRBJ1-4, with D possibly matching TRBD1 (5 bases). CDR1 and CDR2 from the germline V gene are MDHEN and SYDVKM. The V end was cut by 3 bases, the J end by 1 base, with 15 bases between. The CDR3 consists of 17 residues. The CDR3 region is CASSFPLGGGTNEKLFF. DNA for the CDR3: TGTGCCAGCAGTTTCCCCCTCGGGGGGGGAACTAATGAAAAACTGTTTTTT.

This clone was seen just once. The V call is TRBV5-1, the J call TRBJ2-3; 9 nucleotides line up with TRBD2. This CDR3 is 17 amino acids long. Germline V gives CDR1 SGHRS, CDR2 YFSETQ. V dropped 0 bases and J dropped 4; count of bases not matched to a gene: 9. The CDR3, as DNA: TGCGCCAGCAGCTTGGCCCCCGGGACTAGCAGGTCAGATACGCAGTATTTT. This codes for CASSLAPGTSRSDTQYF.

The chain uses TRBV7-9 and TRBJ2-1; the match to TRBD2 covers 7 bases. The CDR3 consists of 16 residues. The germline V gene has CDR1 SEHNR and CDR2 FQNEAQ (reference sequence). V gave up 1 base and J gave up 7 bases; unmatched junction bases: 10. CDR3 DNA: TGTGCCAGCAGCTTAGTAGTGGGAGGGCCGAGGAATGAGCAGTTCTTC. It is translated as CASSLVVGGPRNEQFF.

This clone showed up many times. This rearrangement joins TRBV12-1 to TRBJ1-4; TRBD1 was called by the table and not checked on the DNA. TRBV12-1 is a pseudogene. The CDR3 extends over 14 amino acids. CDR3 amino acids: CASSLTGGGEKLFF. The CDR3 DNA reads as TGTGCCAGCAGCTTGACAGGGGGCGGTGAAAAACTGTTTTTT.